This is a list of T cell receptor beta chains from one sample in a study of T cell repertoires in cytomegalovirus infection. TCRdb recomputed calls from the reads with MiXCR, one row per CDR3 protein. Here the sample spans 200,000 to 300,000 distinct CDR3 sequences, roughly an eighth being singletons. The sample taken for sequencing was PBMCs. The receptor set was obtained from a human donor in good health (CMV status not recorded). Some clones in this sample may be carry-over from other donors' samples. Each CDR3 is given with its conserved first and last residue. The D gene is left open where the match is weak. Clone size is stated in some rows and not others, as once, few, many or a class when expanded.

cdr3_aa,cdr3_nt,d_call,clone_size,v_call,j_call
CASGQGSITEAFF,TGTGCCAGCGGTCAGGGCAGTATTACTGAAGCTTTCTTT,NA,many,TRBV12-3/TRBV12-4,TRBJ1-1
CSVEFGPGIGTQYF,TGCAGCGTTGAATTCGGGCCGGGTATTGGGACCCAGTACTTC,NA,many,TRBV29-1,TRBJ2-5
CASKLEGRDYEQYF,TGCGCCAGCAAATTGGAGGGCAGGGATTACGAGCAGTACTTC,NA,NA,TRBV5-1,TRBJ2-7
CASSQAALDNSPLHF,TGCGCCAGCAGCCAAGCGGCACTAGATAATTCACCCCTCCACTTT,NA,many,TRBV4-1,TRBJ1-6
CSARAPQGIHEQYF,TGCAGTGCTAGAGCTCCGCAGGGTATCCACGAGCAGTACTTC,NA,many,TRBV20-1,TRBJ2-7
CSVDGGPSTDTQYF,TGCAGCGTTGACGGGGGTCCCAGCACAGATACGCAGTATTTT,NA,few,TRBV29-1,TRBJ2-3
CASSELGGSQETQYF,TGTGCCAGCAGTGAACTGGGCGGATCACAAGAGACCCAGTACTTC,NA,many,TRBV6-1,TRBJ2-5
CATSRFLGRDTEAFF,TGTGCCACCAGCAGGTTTTTGGGGCGGGACACTGAAGCTTTCTTT,NA,few,TRBV15,TRBJ1-1
CASSMNRYNEQFF,TGTGCCAGTAGTATGAACCGGTACAATGAGCAGTTCTTC,NA,NA,TRBV19,TRBJ2-1
CASSFGRRGNQPQHF,TGTGCCAGCAGTTTCGGAAGGAGGGGCAATCAGCCCCAGCATTTT,NA,many,TRBV28,TRBJ1-5
CASSPPPPEAGSNNEQFF,TGCGCCAGCAGCCCGCCCCCCCCGGAAGCGGGGAGTAACAATGAGCAGTTCTTC,TRBD2,many,TRBV4-1,TRBJ2-1
CASSLGDSNYGYTF,TGTGCCAGCAGCTTAGGCGACTCTAACTATGGCTACACCTTC,NA,many,TRBV7-8,TRBJ1-2
CSVVGIEEKLFF,TGCAGCGTTGTGGGCATAGAGGAAAAACTGTTTTTT,NA,NA,TRBV29-1,TRBJ1-4
CASSQALADSYEQYF,TGCGCCAGCAGCCAAGCACTAGCGGACTCCTACGAGCAGTACTTC,TRBD2,many,TRBV4-3,TRBJ2-7
CASSFDRLNQPQHF,TGTGCCAGCAGCTTCGACAGGCTCAATCAGCCCCAGCATTTT,NA,many,TRBV7-2,TRBJ1-5